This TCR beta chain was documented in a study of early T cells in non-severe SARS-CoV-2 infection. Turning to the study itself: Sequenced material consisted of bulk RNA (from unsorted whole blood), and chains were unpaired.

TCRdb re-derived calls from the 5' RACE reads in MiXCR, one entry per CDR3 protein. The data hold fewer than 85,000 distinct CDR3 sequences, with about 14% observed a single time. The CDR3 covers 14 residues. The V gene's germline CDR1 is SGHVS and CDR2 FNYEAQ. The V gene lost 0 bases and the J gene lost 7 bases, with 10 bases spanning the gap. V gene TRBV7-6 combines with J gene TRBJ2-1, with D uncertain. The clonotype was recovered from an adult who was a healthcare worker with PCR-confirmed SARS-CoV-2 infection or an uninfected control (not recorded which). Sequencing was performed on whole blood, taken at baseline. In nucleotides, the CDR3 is TGTGCCAGCAGCTTAGCGCGCCTATCGAATGAGCAGTTCTTC. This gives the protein CASSLARLSNEQFF.